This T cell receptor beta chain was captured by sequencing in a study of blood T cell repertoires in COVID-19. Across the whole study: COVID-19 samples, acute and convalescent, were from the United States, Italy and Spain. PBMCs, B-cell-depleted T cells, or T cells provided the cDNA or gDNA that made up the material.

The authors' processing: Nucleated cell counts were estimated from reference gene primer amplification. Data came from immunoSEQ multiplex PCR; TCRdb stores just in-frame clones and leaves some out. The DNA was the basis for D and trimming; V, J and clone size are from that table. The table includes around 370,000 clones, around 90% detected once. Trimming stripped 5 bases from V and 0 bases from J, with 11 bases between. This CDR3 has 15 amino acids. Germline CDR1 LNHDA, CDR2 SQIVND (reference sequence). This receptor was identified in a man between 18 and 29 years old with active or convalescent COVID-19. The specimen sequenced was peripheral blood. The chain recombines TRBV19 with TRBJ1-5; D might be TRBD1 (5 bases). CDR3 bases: TGTGCCAGTAGTTCGGGGGGGTATAGCAATCAGCCCCAGCATTTT. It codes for CASSSGGYSNQPQHF.